This is a list of T cell receptor beta chains from one sample in a study of long-term antiretroviral therapy in people with HIV. The method was immunoSEQ multiplex PCR; TCRdb's version includes in-frame clones alone and lacks a portion of them. The table shows approximately 29,000 clones, with 90% occurring only once. The sample was unsorted PBMCs, taken about 5.3 years after starting antiretroviral therapy. Receptors originate from a woman aged 40 to 55 with HIV. CDR3s include the opening cysteine and the closing phenylalanine or tryptophan. D genes are given only for firm matches. Clone size is stated in some rows and not others, as once, few, many or a class when expanded.

cdr3_aa cdr3_nt cdr3_length clone_size j_call v_call d_call
CASSSRGGGPQETQYF TGTGCCAGCAGCAGCCGGGGCGGGGGGCCGCAAGAGACCCAGTACTTC 16 NA TRBJ2-5 TRBV5-4 TRBD2
CAGRTGRSNEQFF TGTGCCGGCCGGACAGGGAGGAGCAATGAGCAGTTCTTC 13 NA TRBJ2-1 TRBV30 TRBD1
CASSMAGSSSYEQYF TGTGCCAGTAGTATGGCGGGATCCTCGTCCTACGAGCAGTACTTC 15 large TRBJ2-7 TRBV19 NA
CASSLQGAGNTIYF TGTGCCAGCAGCTTGCAGGGCGCAGGAAACACCATATATTTT 14 medium-sized TRBJ1-3 TRBV7-9 NA
CASSNRGSYEQYF TGTGCCAGTAGTAACCGGGGCTCCTACGAGCAGTACTTC 13 NA TRBJ2-7 TRBV19 NA
CASNPALPGNTIYF TGTGCCAGCAACCCTGCCCTCCCTGGAAACACCATATATTTT 14 NA TRBJ1-3 TRBV28 NA
CASSLAGTNTEAFF TGTGCCAGCAGCTTAGCCGGGACCAACACTGAAGCTTTCTTT 14 NA TRBJ1-1 TRBV11-3 NA
CASSPRDNNNEQFF TGCGCCAGCAGCCCTAGGGACAACAACAATGAGCAGTTCTTC 14 NA TRBJ2-1 TRBV4-1 NA
CASSPGTGVNQPQHF TGCGCCAGCAGTCCCGGGACAGGGGTCAATCAGCCCCAGCATTTT 15 few TRBJ1-5 TRBV5-1 TRBD1
CSAYGLDTGELFF TGCAGCGCCTATGGACTCGACACCGGGGAGCTGTTTTTT 13 NA TRBJ2-2 TRBV29-1 NA
CASSPWTSGGDEQFF TGTGCCAGCAGCCCCTGGACTAGCGGGGGGGATGAGCAGTTCTTC 15 once TRBJ2-1 TRBV5-4 TRBD2
CASSIAGANYGYTF TGTGCCAGTAGTATAGCAGGAGCTAACTATGGCTACACCTTC 14 NA TRBJ1-2 TRBV19 NA
CASSPGQGNYGYTF TGTGCCAGCTCGCCGGGACAGGGGAACTATGGCTACACCTTC 14 NA TRBJ1-2 TRBV7-9 TRBD1
CASSSSGITDTQYF TGTGCCAGCAGCTCCAGCGGGATCACAGATACGCAGTATTTT 14 NA TRBJ2-3 TRBV5-5 TRBD2
CACLRDRGQAFF TGTGCCTGCCTCCGGGACAGGGGGCAAGCTTTCTTT 12 NA TRBJ1-1 TRBV30 TRBD1
CASSLGGAGYEQYF TGTGCCAGCAGTTTAGGTGGGGCGGGGTACGAGCAGTACTTC 14 NA TRBJ2-7 TRBV27 NA
CASNRGGVAEAFF TGTGCCAGCAACCGAGGGGGGGTGGCTGAAGCTTTCTTT 13 NA TRBJ1-1 TRBV7-6 NA
CASSYSGGRTEAFF TGTGCCAGCAGTTACTCCGGTGGGAGGACTGAAGCTTTCTTT 14 few TRBJ1-1 TRBV6-5 NA
CASCPGTSGGGTADTQYF TGTGCCAGCTGCCCGGGGACTAGCGGGGGCGGTACCGCAGATACGCAGTATTTT 18 NA TRBJ2-3 TRBV11-3 TRBD2
CASSLGAPQTGEKLFF TGTGCCAGCAGCTTGGGGGCACCTCAGACTGGTGAAAAACTGTTTTTT 16 NA TRBJ1-4 TRBV5-5 NA
CASSEMGLRDQPQHF TGTGCCAGCAGTGAAATGGGGCTAAGGGATCAGCCCCAGCATTTT 15 once TRBJ1-5 TRBV2 NA
CASSQPRGTVNTGELFF TGCGCCAGCAGCCAACCCAGGGGGACTGTGAACACCGGGGAGCTGTTTTTT 17 NA TRBJ2-2 TRBV4-3 NA
CASQWLAGIEQYF TGTGCCAGCCAGTGGCTAGCGGGAATCGAGCAGTACTTC 13 NA TRBJ2-7 TRBV2 TRBD2
CASSKPEGGVNGEQYF TGTGCCAGCAGCAAACCGGAGGGTGGGGTGAATGGCGAGCAGTACTTC 16 NA TRBJ2-7 TRBV7-9 NA
CASRKQEVGTEAFF TGTGCCAGCAGGAAACAGGAGGTGGGCACTGAAGCTTTCTTT 14 NA TRBJ1-1 TRBV7-8 NA
CAWTRTANTEAFF TGTGCCTGGACCAGGACGGCGAACACTGAAGCTTTCTTT 13 NA TRBJ1-1 TRBV30 NA
CASSARKEGNTEAFF TGTGCCAGTAGTGCCCGTAAAGAGGGGAACACTGAAGCTTTCTTT 15 NA TRBJ1-1 TRBV19 NA
CASSFALAGTNGELFF TGTGCCAGCAGCTTCGCGCTAGCGGGGACAAACGGGGAGCTGTTTTTT 16 NA TRBJ2-2 TRBV7-9 TRBD2
CASSERGQGAGEQYF TGTGCCAGCAGTGAAAGGGGGCAGGGGGCTGGTGAGCAGTACTTC 15 NA TRBJ2-7 TRBV6-1 TRBD1
CASSYSSSAQHF TGTGCCAGCAGTTACTCCAGCAGTGCCCAGCATTTT 12 NA TRBJ1-5 TRBV6-6 NA
CASRTGTGNTIYF TGTGCCAGCAGGACAGGGACCGGAAACACCATATATTTT 13 NA TRBJ1-3 TRBV2 TRBD1
CASSRTAGTEAFF TGTGCCAGCTCAAGGACAGCAGGCACTGAAGCTTTCTTT 13 NA TRBJ1-1 TRBV18 NA
CASSLWQGAIDEQYF TGTGCCAGCAGCTTGTGGCAGGGAGCTATCGACGAGCAGTACTTC 15 NA TRBJ2-7 TRBV5-5 NA
CASSLPGGRADTQYF TGTGCCAGCAGCTTGCCGGGCGGGAGGGCAGATACGCAGTATTTT 15 NA TRBJ2-3 TRBV5-4 TRBD2
CASSPGRQNTEAFF TGTGCCAGCTCACCGGGACGGCAGAACACTGAAGCTTTCTTT 14 NA TRBJ1-1 TRBV18 NA
CAWSVMGRTLSYEQYF TGTGCCTGGAGTGTAATGGGCAGGACCCTCTCCTACGAGCAGTACTTC 16 NA TRBJ2-7 TRBV30 NA
CASSLAGPGIEAFF TGTGCCAGCAGCTTAGCAGGCCCAGGAATTGAAGCTTTCTTT 14 NA TRBJ1-1 TRBV7-9 NA
CASSLAGGHYNEQFF TGTGCCAGTAGTCTAGCGGGGGGGCATTACAATGAGCAGTTCTTC 15 NA TRBJ2-1 TRBV19 TRBD2
CASTGRGVYNEQFF TGTGCCAGTACAGGACGAGGAGTTTACAATGAGCAGTTCTTC 14 NA TRBJ2-1 TRBV19 NA
CASREQGIANYGYTF TGTGCCAGCAGGGAACAGGGGATAGCTAACTATGGCTACACCTTC 15 NA TRBJ1-2 TRBV6-1 TRBD1
CASSFSRATGELFF TGTGCCAGCAGCTTCTCGCGGGCCACCGGGGAGCTGTTTTTT 14 NA TRBJ2-2 TRBV11-2 NA
CASRLHKSGPEAFF TGTGCCAGCAGACTACACAAGTCCGGGCCTGAAGCTTTCTTT 14 NA TRBJ1-1 TRBV7-8 NA
CASSLGLGAGRYNEQFF TGCGCCAGCAGCTTGGGTCTGGGGGCCGGGAGGTACAATGAGCAGTTCTTC 17 NA TRBJ2-1 TRBV5-1 NA